This passage covers 31 T cell receptor beta chains from one sample sequenced in a study of regulatory T cells in long-lasting Graves disease (dated by TCRdb to 2020 to 2022). Libraries were constructed by multiplex PCR. The run used an Illumina HiSeq 4000. TCR beta libraries were built with iRepertoire HTBI primers and Arm-PCR amplification of CDR3 regions. TCRdb reprocessed the public reads (quality trimming at Q25 with fastp, clone calling with MiXCR) and kept in-frame beta chains. All rows with the same CDR3 protein become a single entry with the most common DNA and genes. Within this sample are about 310,000 distinct CDR3 sequences, with roughly a fifth of them counted one time only. The top ten clones comprise approximately 60% of the sample. Reading the label with the study, this specimen's time point is: persistent/refractory GD, antithyroid drugs over 5 years with positive TRAb. For both TCR sequencing and RNA sequencing, RNA was extracted from PBMCs using TRIzol.

This sample comprised peripheral blood mononuclear cells (PBMCs), obtained when the disease was refractory, from a patient treated with antithyroid drugs. The receptor source for this set is a female donor with Graves disease.

The J gene is TRBJ2-2, the V gene TRBV27; tentatively, D is TRBD2 (6 bases). V lost 4 bases, J lost 1 base, and 7 bases lay in between. This CDR3 is built from 14 residues. Looked up from germline, CDR1 is MNHEY and CDR2 is SMNVEV (reference sequence). CDR3 in amino acids: CASSWDWNTGELFF. In DNA, the CDR3 is TGTGCCAGCAGTTGGGACTGGAACACCGGGGAGCTGTTTTTT.

This clonotype was counted many times. This sequence joins TRBV20-1 and TRBJ2-5, with D perhaps TRBD1 (5 bases). CDR3 length: 12 amino acids. The germline V gene encodes CDR1 DFQATT and CDR2 SNEGSKA (reference sequence). CDR3: CSLWGWQETQYF. CDR3 coding DNA: TGCAGCCTATGGGGCTGGCAAGAGACCCAGTACTTC.

This clonotype has ten or more counts. The rearrangement uses TRBV28 and TRBJ2-7; possible D gene TRBD1, 6 bases. This CDR3 has 16 amino acids. Deletions cut 7 bases from V and 2 bases from J, with 21 bases between. Germline lookup yields CDR1 MDHEN and CDR2 SYDVKM. The CDR3 DNA is TGTGCCAGCACCCCTTTTTTCCTCACAGGGCCCTACGAGCAGTACTTC. Translating gives CASTPFFLTGPYEQYF. Variable domain in full (rest from reference TRBV28 and TRBJ2-7): DVKVTQSSRYLVKRTGEKVFLECVQDMDHENMFWYRQDPGLGLRLIYFSYDVKMKEKGDIPEGYSVSREKKERFSLILESASTNQTSMYLCASTPFFLTGPYEQYFGPGTRLTVT.

This clonotype was picked up a small number of times. The CDR3 sequence is CASSIGTGIEAFF. In DNA, the CDR3 is TGTGCCAGCAGCATAGGGACAGGAATTGAAGCTTTCTTT. The V call is TRBV6-1, the J call TRBJ1-1; TRBD1 aligns across 8 bases. The CDR3 runs 13 residues. Unmatched junction bases numbered 7, after V lost 6 bases and J lost 7 bases. From germline, CDR1 is MNHNS and CDR2 SASEGT.

This clonotype was picked up a small number of times. This chain joins TRBV19 and TRBJ2-7, with D unresolved. V was trimmed by 3 bases and J by 0 bases, leaving 9 bases between them. The CDR3 runs 14 residues. Germline assignment: CDR1 LNHDA and CDR2 SQIVND (reference sequence). Here the CDR3 DNA reads TGTGCCAGTAGTATGGCAGCCTCCTCCTACGAGCAGTACTTC. Translated, it gives CASSMAASSYEQYF.

This clonotype has only a few counts. V and J are TRBV3-1 and TRBJ2-5; TRBD2 might be the D (6 bases). V was shortened by 0 bases and J by 8 bases, with 13 bases between the two germline ends. Germline V gene data show CDR1 as LGHDT and CDR2 as YNNKEL (reference sequence). There are 14 residues in the CDR3. The CDR3 here is CASSQEASAETQYF. In nucleotides, the CDR3 is TGTGCCAGCAGCCAAGAGGCTAGCGCCGAAACCCAGTACTTC.

This clonotype was observed many times. The J gene is TRBJ1-2, the V gene TRBV28; 9 positions agree with TRBD1. The germline V gene encodes CDR1 MDHEN and CDR2 SYDVKM. With V trimmed by 6 bases and J by 4 bases, 3 bases remained unmatched. This CDR3 contains 13 residues. CDR3 coding DNA: TGTGCCAGCAGCTCGGGACAGGGCTATGGCTACACCTTC. Encoded protein: CASSSGQGYGYTF.

The rearrangement joins TRBV11-2 to TRBJ2-1; D not resolved. This CDR3 has 13 amino acids. V lost 5 bases and J lost 5, with 10 bases in between. CDR1 is SGHAT, CDR2 FQNNGV, per germline. The CDR3 coding sequence is TGTGCCAGCAGCCCCCCCCTTGACAATGAGCAGTTCTTC. As protein: CASSPPLDNEQFF.

The chain combines TRBV28 with TRBJ2-2; TRBD2 agrees at 7 bases. Trimming took 8 bases from V and 4 from J; bases not matched to a gene: 10. The CDR3 contains 15 residues. The germline CDR1 and CDR2 sequences are MDHEN and SYDVKM. The CDR3 bases are TGTGCCAGCTCATGGGGGGGAATGGGCACCGGGGAGCTGTTTTTT. Amino acid sequence: CASSWGGMGTGELFF. Full variable domain (outside the CDR3, taken from reference TRBV28 and TRBJ2-2): DVKVTQSSRYLVKRTGEKVFLECVQDMDHENMFWYRQDPGLGLRLIYFSYDVKMKEKGDIPEGYSVSREKKERFSLILESASTNQTSMYLCASSWGGMGTGELFFGEGSRLTVL.

This clonotype was detected ten times or more. The genes are TRBV28 and TRBJ2-7; TRBD2 matches 7 bases. Germline assignment: CDR1 MDHEN and CDR2 SYDVKM. The CDR3 is made up of 14 amino acids. Germline trimming cut 2 bases from V and 3 bases from J; bases unmatched to any gene: 4. CDR3 amino acids: CASSLTGLHYEQYF. The CDR3 region has the DNA TGTGCCAGCAGTTTAACGGGACTACACTACGAGCAGTACTTC.

This clonotype appeared a few times. The rearrangement links TRBV20-1 to TRBJ2-7; D is possibly TRBD2 (7 bases). Germline assignment: CDR1 DFQATT and CDR2 SNEGSKA (reference sequence). This CDR3 comprises 14 residues. The ends were cut back, 5 bases at V and 7 bases at J, with 21 bases in the middle. The CDR3 DNA sequence: TGCAGTGCTGGGGGCGCGGGGTGGGGGGGAGAGCAGTACTTC. It encodes CSAGGAGWGGEQYF.

This clonotype has only a few counts. This rearrangement joins TRBV6-2 or TRBV6-3 to TRBJ2-7; unclear D gene. In germline, CDR1 is MNHEY, CDR2 SVGEGT. V lost 7 bases and J 3 bases, leaving 16 bases between the germline ends. CDR3 length equals 14 residues. The CDR3 protein is CASKGSGQFYEQYF. CDR3 DNA sequence: TGTGCCAGCAAGGGCTCGGGTCAATTCTACGAGCAGTACTTC.

This clonotype was seen at least ten times. This chain connects TRBV6-1 to TRBJ1-5, with a tentative D call TRBD1 (6 bases). The germline V gene has CDR1 MNHNS and CDR2 SASEGT. V was shortened by 5 bases and J by 3 bases, with 11 bases between the two germline ends. The CDR3 contains 14 residues. DNA for the CDR3: TGTGCCAGCAGTACACCAGGGGCCAATCAGCCCCAGCATTTT. It is translated as CASSTPGANQPQHF.

The chain combines TRBV27 with TRBJ1-1, with a weak D call TRBD1 (5 bases). The CDR3 consists of 13 residues. Germline values: CDR1 MNHEY, CDR2 SMNVEV (reference sequence). V was trimmed by 11 bases and J by 8 bases, leaving 21 bases between them. The CDR3 protein is CAPPPRDGKEAFF. The CDR3 DNA reads TGTGCCCCACCTCCACGGGACGGAAAAGAAGCTTTCTTT.

This clonotype was observed at least ten times. J is TRBJ1-2 and V is TRBV2; 7 bases line up with TRBD1. The CDR3 has 18 amino acids. Germline-derived CDR1 and CDR2 are SNHLY and FYNNEI. J lost 3 bases, V lost 6 bases, and 19 bases had no gene match. In DNA form, the CDR3 reads TGTGCCAGCAGCCCTTTAGACCGCGGACAGGCCCTATACTATGGCTACACCTTC. Encoded protein: CASSPLDRGQALYYGYTF. Together with reference TRBV2 and TRBJ1-2, the CDR3 gives the full variable domain: EPEVTQTPSHQVTQMGQEVILRCVPISNHLYFYWYRQILGQKVEFLVSFYNNEISEKSEIFDDQFSVERPDGSNFTLKIRSTKLEDSAMYFCASSPLDRGQALYYGYTFGSGTRLTVV.

The chain combines TRBV29-1 with TRBJ1-2; 9 bases agree with TRBD1. This CDR3 contains 15 residues. Germline CDR1 is SQVTM and CDR2 is ANQGSEA. V dropped 8 bases and J dropped 5; count of bases not matched to a gene: 15. The CDR3 region has the DNA TGCAGCATACAGCGGGGACAGGGTAGGGGGTATGGCTACACCTTC. Translated, it gives CSIQRGQGRGYGYTF.

The chain has TRBV7-9 and TRBJ2-3; no firm D call. Deletions cut 3 bases from V and 8 bases from J, with 6 bases between. The V gene's germline CDR1 is SEHNR and CDR2 FQNEAQ (reference sequence). CDR3 length: 11 amino acids. CDR3 amino acids: CASSFDGTQYF. CDR3 coding DNA: TGTGCCAGCAGCTTTGATGGTACGCAGTATTTT.

The sample holds many counts of this clonotype. This chain uses TRBV6-2 or TRBV6-3 with TRBJ1-5, with D possibly TRBD1 on 5 matching bases. Germline loops: CDR1 MNHEY, CDR2 SVGEGT. With 2 bases removed from V and 7 bases from J, the gap between germline ends came to 15 bases. The CDR3 covers 15 residues. The CDR3: CASSYVNQGGQPQHF. The CDR3 DNA reads TGTGCCAGCAGTTACGTTAACCAGGGTGGACAGCCCCAGCATTTT.

The J gene is TRBJ1-4, the V gene TRBV6-1; D unresolved. This CDR3 contains 15 residues. The ends were cut back, 5 bases at V and 8 bases at J, with 18 bases in the middle. The V gene's germline CDR1 is MNHNS and CDR2 SASEGT. The CDR3 sequence: CASSTVASGYEKLFF. The CDR3 DNA is TGTGCCAGCAGTACCGTGGCATCGGGTTACGAAAAACTGTTTTTT.

The table lists this clonotype with many counts. The V call is TRBV7-3, the J call TRBJ2-2; tentative D call: TRBD1 (6 bases). This CDR3 is 13 amino acids long. Germline V lookup: CDR1 SGHTA, CDR2 FQGTGA. V lost 6 bases and J lost 8, with 13 bases in between. For the CDR3, the DNA is TGTGCCAGCAGTACCGGACAGACGGGGGAGCTGTTTTTT. This codes for CASSTGQTGELFF.

As for this clonotype: A junction boundary mismatches the germline segment, possibly from a read error. The V and J genes are TRBV5-1 and TRBJ2-5; no clear D. The CDR3 is 14 amino acids. Germline CDR1 and CDR2: SGHRS and YFSETQ. CDR3 DNA: TGTGCCAGCAGCACACCCTCGGGTAGCGAGACCCAGTACTTC. The encoded protein is CASSTPSGSETQYF.

This clonotype was picked up many times. The chain carries TRBV7-9 and TRBJ2-5; 7 positions match TRBD1. This CDR3 has 14 amino acids. CDR1 SEHNR and CDR2 FQNEAQ come from the germline V gene (reference sequence). With V trimmed by 3 bases and J by 5 bases, 6 bases remained unmatched. The CDR3 reads CASSFRQGRETQYF. The DNA for the CDR3 is TGTGCCAGCAGCTTTCGACAGGGAAGGGAGACCCAGTACTTC.

The chain recombines TRBV4-3 with TRBJ2-7, with a weak D call TRBD2 (6 bases). The CDR3 is made up of 14 amino acids. Germline CDR1 and CDR2: LGHNA and YSLEER. The germline V and J ends were trimmed by 0 bases and 6 bases, with 12 bases remaining between them. The CDR3 here is CASSQDVGGTEQYF. The CDR3 nucleotides are TGCGCCAGCAGCCAAGATGTAGGCGGGACCGAGCAGTACTTC.

This clonotype was found many times. The V gene is TRBV2, the J gene TRBJ2-7, with 8 bases lining up with TRBD1. The germline CDR1 and CDR2 sequences are SNHLY and FYNNEI. Trimming cost V 4 bases and J 4 bases; bases outside gene matches: 15. The CDR3 contains 17 residues. The CDR3 DNA reads TGTGCCAGCAGTGTGGCGGCAGGGGGCCTCGGTGGGTACGAGCAGTACTTC. It yields the protein CASSVAAGGLGGYEQYF.

The genes are TRBV7-3 and TRBJ2-2; 9 bases line up with TRBD1. V shed 5 bases and J 5 bases; nucleotides not matched to a gene: 9. Germline CDR1 reads SGHTA; CDR2 reads FQGTGA. CDR3 length: 16 amino acids. CDR3: CASSPRDRDGTGELFF. The CDR3 DNA is TGTGCCAGCAGCCCCAGGGACAGGGATGGGACCGGGGAGCTGTTTTTT.

V usage is TRBV12-5 and J usage is TRBJ1-3; D is ambiguous. CDR1 and CDR2 (germline): LGHNT, FRNRAP. Trimming stripped 1 base from V and 0 bases from J, with 7 bases between. This CDR3 comprises 15 residues. Here the CDR3 reads CASGLGLSSGNTIYF. In DNA, the CDR3 is TGTGCTAGTGGTTTGGGCCTGAGCTCTGGAAACACCATATATTTT.

V and J are TRBV6-8 and TRBJ1-5; D may be TRBD1 (5 bases). Germline loops: CDR1 MNHGY, CDR2 SAAAGT. V shed 7 bases and J shed 7 bases, with 17 bases lying between them. The CDR3 is 14 amino acids. The chain's CDR3 is CASKLRGVRQPQHF. The CDR3 DNA reads TGTGCCAGCAAATTACGAGGGGTCCGCCAGCCCCAGCATTTT.

The V and J genes are TRBV20-1 and TRBJ1-5; TRBD1 might be the D (5 bases). V was shortened by 0 bases and J by 4 bases, with 10 bases between the two germline ends. This CDR3 comprises 14 residues. Per germline, CDR1 DFQATT and CDR2 SNEGSKA (reference sequence). DNA for the CDR3: TGCAGTGCTAGAGATCAGGGTGAAAATCAGCCCCAGCATTTT. Protein sequence: CSARDQGENQPQHF.

This clonotype was found many times. The chain has TRBV7-2 and TRBJ1-5; tentative D call: TRBD1 (5 bases). The CDR3 runs 13 residues. Germline V gene sequence: CDR1 SGHTA, CDR2 FQGNSA. Trimming stripped 5 bases from V and 4 bases from J, with 9 bases between. CDR3 loop: CASSLRQNQPQHF. CDR3 sequence (DNA): TGTGCCAGCAGCCTACGACAGAATCAGCCCCAGCATTTT.

The CDR3 DNA sequence: TGCGCCAGCAGCCAAGATTGGATGAACACTGAAGCTTTCTTT. This translates into CASSQDWMNTEAFF. The chain links TRBV4-3 to TRBJ1-1; no reliable D call. CDR3 length: 14 amino acids. From germline, CDR1 is LGHNA and CDR2 YSLEER. V was trimmed by 0 bases and J by 0 bases, leaving 5 bases between them.

V usage is TRBV20-1 and J usage is TRBJ2-1, with D unresolved. This CDR3 contains 12 residues. Between the trimmed V and J ends, which lost 5 bases and 3 bases, there was a span of 8 bases. The germline gives CDR1 DFQATT, CDR2 SNEGSKA (reference sequence). The CDR3 DNA sequence: TGCAGTGCTGCGGAGTTCTACAATGAGCAGTTCTTC. It encodes CSAAEFYNEQFF.